This T cell receptor (beta chain) was observed in a study of beta chain features in type 1 diabetes. In the study overall: Age and gender were similar between patients and healthy donors, as were cell yields. General observations from the study: PCR might favor shorter templates, equally in patients and controls. Shortening that was moderate but significant affected the TCRB CDR3s of Type 1 diabetes patients in all four CD4+ subsets. Among patients, naive, central memory and Treg TCRB repertoires appeared more similar than among healthy donors.

This clone was counted a few times. Its antigen is undetermined. V dropped 4 bases and J dropped 8; count of bases not matched to a gene: 11. Germline V lookup: CDR1 SGDLS, CDR2 YYNGEE. This CDR3 contains 14 residues. All of the sorted populations showed purity greater than 95%. Investigators reverse transcribed all isolated RNA, so they sequenced expressed TCRB transcripts. Some clones are missing from TCRdb's copy, which holds only in-frame ones; the method was immunoSEQ multiplex PCR. This sample carries 330,000 or so clones, roughly 12% of them seen once, and the ten largest clones take around 0.0099%.

The V and J genes are TRBV9 and TRBJ1-2, with 7 positions matching TRBD1. The TCR was taken from a young woman with type 1 diabetes. Specimen: naive CD4+ T cells from blood. The CDR3 DNA reads as TGTGCCAGCAGCCAAGGGACAGCTCCTTTCGGCTACACCTTC. Amino acid sequence: CASSQGTAPFGYTF. The entire variable domain, with the rest obtained from reference TRBV9 and TRBJ1-2, is as follows: DSGVTQTPKHLITATGQRVTLRCSPRSGDLSVYWYQQSLDQGLQFLIQYYNGEERAKGNILERFSAQQFPDLHSELNLSSLELGDSALYFCASSQGTAPFGYTFGSGTRLTVV.